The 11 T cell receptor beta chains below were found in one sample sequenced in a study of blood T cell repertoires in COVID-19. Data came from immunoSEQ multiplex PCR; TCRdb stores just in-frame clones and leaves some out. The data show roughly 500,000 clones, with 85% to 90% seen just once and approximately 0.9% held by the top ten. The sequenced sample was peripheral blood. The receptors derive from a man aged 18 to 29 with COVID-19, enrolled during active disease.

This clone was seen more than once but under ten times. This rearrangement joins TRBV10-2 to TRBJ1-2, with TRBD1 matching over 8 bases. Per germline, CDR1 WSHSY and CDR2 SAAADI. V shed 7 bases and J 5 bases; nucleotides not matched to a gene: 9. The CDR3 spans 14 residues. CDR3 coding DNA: TGCGCCAGCACCGAGCAGGGGGCGCGTTATGGCTACACCTTC. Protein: CASTEQGARYGYTF.

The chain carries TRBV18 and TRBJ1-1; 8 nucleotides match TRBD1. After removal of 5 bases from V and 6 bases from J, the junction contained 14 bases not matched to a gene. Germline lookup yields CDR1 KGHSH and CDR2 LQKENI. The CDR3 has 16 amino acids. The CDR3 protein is CASSKPASGGVAEAFF. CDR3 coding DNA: TGTGCCAGCTCAAAACCAGCCTCAGGGGGCGTAGCTGAAGCTTTCTTT.

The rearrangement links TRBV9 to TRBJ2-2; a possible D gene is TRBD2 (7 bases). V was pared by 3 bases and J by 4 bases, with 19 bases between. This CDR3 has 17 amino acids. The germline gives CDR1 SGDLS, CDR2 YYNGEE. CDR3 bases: TGTGCCAGCAGCGCAAGGGGGGCGGGAGAGAGCACCGGGGAGCTGTTTTTT. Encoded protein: CASSARGAGESTGELFF.

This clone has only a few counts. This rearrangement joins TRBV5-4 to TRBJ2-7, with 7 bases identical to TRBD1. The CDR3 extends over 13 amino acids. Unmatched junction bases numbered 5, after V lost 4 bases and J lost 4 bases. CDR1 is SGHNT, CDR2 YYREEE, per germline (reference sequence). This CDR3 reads CASSVGTAYEQYF. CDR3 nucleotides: TGTGCCAGCAGCGTCGGGACAGCATACGAGCAGTACTTC.

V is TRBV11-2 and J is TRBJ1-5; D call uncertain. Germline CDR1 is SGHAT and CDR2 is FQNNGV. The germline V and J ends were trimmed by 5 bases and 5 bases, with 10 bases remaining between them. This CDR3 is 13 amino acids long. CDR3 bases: TGTGCCAGCAGCCTCCAAACTTATCAGCCCCAGCATTTT. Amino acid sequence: CASSLQTYQPQHF. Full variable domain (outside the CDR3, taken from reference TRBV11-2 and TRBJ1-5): EAGVAQSPRYKIIEKRQSVAFWCNPISGHATLYWYQQILGQGPKLLIQFQNNGVVDDSQLPKDRFSAERLKGVDSTLKIQPAKLEDSAVYLCASSLQTYQPQHFGDGTRLSIL.

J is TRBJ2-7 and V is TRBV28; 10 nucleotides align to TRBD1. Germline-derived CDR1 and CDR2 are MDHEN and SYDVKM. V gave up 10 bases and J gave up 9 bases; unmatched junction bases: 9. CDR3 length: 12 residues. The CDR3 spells CATGTGVFGQYF. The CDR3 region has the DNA TGTGCCACCGGGACAGGGGTTTTTGGGCAGTACTTC.

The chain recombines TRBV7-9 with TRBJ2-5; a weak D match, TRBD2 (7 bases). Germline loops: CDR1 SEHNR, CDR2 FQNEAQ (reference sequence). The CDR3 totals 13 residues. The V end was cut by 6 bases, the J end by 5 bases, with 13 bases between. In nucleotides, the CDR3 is TGTGCCAGCAGGGCCGGGGGGCGCGAGACCCAGTACTTC. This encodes CASRAGGRETQYF.

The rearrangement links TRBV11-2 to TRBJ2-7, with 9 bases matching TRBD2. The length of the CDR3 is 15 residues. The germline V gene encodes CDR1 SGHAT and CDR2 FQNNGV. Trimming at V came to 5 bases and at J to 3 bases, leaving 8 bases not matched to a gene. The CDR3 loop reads CASSPQSAGGYEQYF. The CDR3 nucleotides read TGTGCCAGCAGCCCCCAATCAGCGGGAGGCTACGAGCAGTACTTC.

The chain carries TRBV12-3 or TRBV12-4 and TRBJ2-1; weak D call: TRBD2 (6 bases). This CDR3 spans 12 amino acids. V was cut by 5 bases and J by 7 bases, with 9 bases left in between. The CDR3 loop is CASSRLGNEQFF. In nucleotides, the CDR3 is TGTGCCAGCAGTAGACTAGGGAATGAGCAGTTCTTC.

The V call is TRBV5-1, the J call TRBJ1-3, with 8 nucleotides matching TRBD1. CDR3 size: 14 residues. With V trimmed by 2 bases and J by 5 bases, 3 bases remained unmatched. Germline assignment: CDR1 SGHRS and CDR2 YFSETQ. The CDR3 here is CASSFRGLRNTIYF. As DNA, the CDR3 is TGCGCCAGCAGCTTCAGGGGGCTTAGAAACACCATATATTTT.

The CDR3 protein is CASSYSTGYEQYF. The CDR3 DNA reads as TGTGCCAGCAGCTATTCAACAGGGTACGAGCAGTACTTC. The rearrangement links TRBV5-8 to TRBJ2-7; perhaps TRBD1 as D (6 bases). Looked up from germline, CDR1 is SGHTS and CDR2 is YDEGEE. The CDR3 length is 13 residues. Deletions cut 3 bases from V and 4 bases from J, with 11 bases between.